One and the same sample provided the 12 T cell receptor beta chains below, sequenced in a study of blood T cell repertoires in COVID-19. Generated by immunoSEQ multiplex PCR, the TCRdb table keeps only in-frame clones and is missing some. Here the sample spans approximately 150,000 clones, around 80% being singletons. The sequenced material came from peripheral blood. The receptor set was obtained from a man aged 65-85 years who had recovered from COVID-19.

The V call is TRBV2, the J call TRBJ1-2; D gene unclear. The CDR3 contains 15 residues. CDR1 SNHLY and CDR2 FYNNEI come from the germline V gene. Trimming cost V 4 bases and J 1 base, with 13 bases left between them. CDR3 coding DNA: TGTGCCAGCAGTGGGGCAGGAACTCTTAACTATGGCTACACCTTC. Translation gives CASSGAGTLNYGYTF.

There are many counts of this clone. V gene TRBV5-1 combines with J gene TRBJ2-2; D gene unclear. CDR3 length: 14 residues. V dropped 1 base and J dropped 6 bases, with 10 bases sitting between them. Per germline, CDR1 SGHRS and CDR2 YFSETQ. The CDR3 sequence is CASSLSVGPGELFF. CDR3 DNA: TGCGCCAGCAGCTTGAGCGTCGGCCCCGGGGAGCTGTTTTTT.

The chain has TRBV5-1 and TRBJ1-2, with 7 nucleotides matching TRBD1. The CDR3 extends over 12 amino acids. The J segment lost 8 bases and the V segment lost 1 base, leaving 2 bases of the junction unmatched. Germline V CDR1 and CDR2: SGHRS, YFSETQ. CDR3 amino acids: CASSLQGDGYTF. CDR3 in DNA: TGCGCCAGCAGCTTGCAGGGGGACGGCTACACCTTC.

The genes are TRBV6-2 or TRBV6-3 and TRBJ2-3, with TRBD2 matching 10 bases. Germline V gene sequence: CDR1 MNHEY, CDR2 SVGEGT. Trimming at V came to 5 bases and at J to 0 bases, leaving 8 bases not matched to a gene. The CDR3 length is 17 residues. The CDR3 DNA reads TGTGCCAGCAGTCTAGCGGGAGTCTTCACTAGCACAGATACGCAGTATTTT. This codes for CASSLAGVFTSTDTQYF.

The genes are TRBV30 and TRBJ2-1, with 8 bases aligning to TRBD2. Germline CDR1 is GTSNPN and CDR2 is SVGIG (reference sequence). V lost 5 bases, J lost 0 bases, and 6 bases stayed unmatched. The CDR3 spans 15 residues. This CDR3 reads CAWVSGKSSYNEQFF. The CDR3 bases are TGTGCCTGGGTTAGCGGGAAGAGCTCCTACAATGAGCAGTTCTTC.

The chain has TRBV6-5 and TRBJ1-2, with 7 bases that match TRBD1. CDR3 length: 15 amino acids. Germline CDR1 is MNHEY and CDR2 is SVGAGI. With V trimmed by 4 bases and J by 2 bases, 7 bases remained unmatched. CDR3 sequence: CASSWQGDKNYGYTF. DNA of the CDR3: TGTGCCAGCAGTTGGCAGGGGGATAAAAACTATGGCTACACCTTC.

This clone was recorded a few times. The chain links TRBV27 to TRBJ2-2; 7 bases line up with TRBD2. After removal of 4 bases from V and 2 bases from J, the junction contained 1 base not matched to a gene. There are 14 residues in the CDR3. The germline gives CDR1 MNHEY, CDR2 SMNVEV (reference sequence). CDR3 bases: TGTGCCAGCAGTTGGGACTACAACACCGGGGAGCTGTTTTTT. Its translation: CASSWDYNTGELFF.

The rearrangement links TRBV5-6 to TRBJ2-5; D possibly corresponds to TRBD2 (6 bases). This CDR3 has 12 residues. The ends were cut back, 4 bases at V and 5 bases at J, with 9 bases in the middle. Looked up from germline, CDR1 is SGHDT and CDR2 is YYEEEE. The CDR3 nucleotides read TGTGCCAGCAGCGGACGGGGGGAGACCCAGTACTTC. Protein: CASSGRGETQYF.

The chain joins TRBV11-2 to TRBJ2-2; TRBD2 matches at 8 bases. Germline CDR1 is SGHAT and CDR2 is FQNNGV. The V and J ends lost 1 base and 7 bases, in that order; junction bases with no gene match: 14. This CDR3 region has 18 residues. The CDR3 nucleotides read TGTGCCAGCAGCTTAGGCCCTTGGGCGGGAGGTGATGGCGGGGAGCTGTTTTTT. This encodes CASSLGPWAGGDGGELFF.

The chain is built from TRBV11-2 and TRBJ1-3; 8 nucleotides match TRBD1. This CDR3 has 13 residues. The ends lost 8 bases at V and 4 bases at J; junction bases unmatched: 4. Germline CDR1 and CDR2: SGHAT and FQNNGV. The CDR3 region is CASGQGKGNTIYF. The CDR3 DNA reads TGTGCCAGCGGACAGGGTAAAGGAAACACCATATATTTT.

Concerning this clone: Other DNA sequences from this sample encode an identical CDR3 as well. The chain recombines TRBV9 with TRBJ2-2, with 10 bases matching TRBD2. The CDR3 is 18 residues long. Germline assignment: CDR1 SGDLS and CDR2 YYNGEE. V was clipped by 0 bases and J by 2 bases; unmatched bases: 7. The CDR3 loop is CASSVGLAGDTNTGELFF. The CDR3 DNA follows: TGTGCCAGCAGCGTAGGGCTAGCGGGAGATACTAACACCGGGGAGCTGTTTTTT.

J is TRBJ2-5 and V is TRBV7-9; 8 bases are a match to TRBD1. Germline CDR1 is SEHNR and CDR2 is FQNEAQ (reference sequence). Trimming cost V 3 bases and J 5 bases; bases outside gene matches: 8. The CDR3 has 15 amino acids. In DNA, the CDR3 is TGTGCCAGCAGCTTCGAGGCAGGGGGCTTGGAGACCCAGTACTTC. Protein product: CASSFEAGGLETQYF.